The 26 T cell receptor beta chains below were found in one sample sequenced in a study of T cell repertoires in cytomegalovirus infection. A single record per CDR3 protein comes from TCRdb applying MiXCR to the reads. The sample has 300,000 to 400,000 distinct CDR3 sequences, roughly 28% seen once. Their antigen targets remain unknown. Sequenced here: cultured PBMCs, sampled from culture after CMV antigen stimulation. The receptors derive from a human donor in good health (CMV status not recorded). Some clones in this sample may be carry-over from other donors' samples.

This rearrangement joins TRBV12-3 or TRBV12-4 to TRBJ1-4; D may be TRBD1 (5 bases). The CDR3 is 14 amino acids. The V and J ends lost 3 bases and 7 bases respectively, with 12 bases between them. The CDR3 spells CASSFWGGGEKLFF. The CDR3 DNA follows: TGTGCCAGCAGTTTTTGGGGCGGGGGTGAAAAACTGTTTTTT.

The chain employs TRBV7-9 and TRBJ1-1; D is possibly TRBD1 (5 bases). The CDR3 totals 12 residues. V lost 4 bases and J lost 10, with 13 bases in between. From germline, CDR1 is SEHNR and CDR2 FQNEAQ (reference sequence). The DNA for the CDR3 is TGTGCCAGCAGCTCGACGAGGGGAGTAGCTTTCTTT. The encoded protein is CASSSTRGVAFF.

Of note for this clonotype: This may come from a read error, since a much larger clone is one base off. This rearrangement joins TRBV10-3 to TRBJ1-1; D gene ambiguous. This CDR3 spans 14 amino acids. Germline V gives CDR1 ENHRY, CDR2 SYGVKD. The CDR3 coding sequence is TGTGCCATCAGTTCTGACGGGCGGTCCACTGCAGCTTTCTTT. It is translated as CAISSDGRSTAAFF.

The table lists this clonotype with a few counts. The CDR3: CASSWTSGSQETQYF. The DNA of the CDR3 is TGTGCCAGCAGTTGGACTAGCGGGAGCCAAGAGACCCAGTACTTC. The chain combines TRBV27 with TRBJ2-5; 13 nucleotides align to TRBD2. The CDR3 runs to 15 residues. V shed 4 bases, J shed 1 base, and the junction held 0 bases outside the gene matches. CDR1 and CDR2 from the germline V gene are MNHEY and SMNVEV (reference sequence).

This clonotype was seen repeatedly, ten times or more. This sequence joins TRBV7-2 and TRBJ1-5; D not certain. The ends were cut back, 0 bases at V and 4 bases at J, with 10 bases in the middle. The CDR3 spans 15 residues. Germline V gene lookup returns CDR1 SGHTA and CDR2 FQGNSA. For the CDR3, the DNA is TGTGCCAGCAGCTTAGCGGTCGTACCAAATCAGCCCCAGCATTTT. Residues: CASSLAVVPNQPQHF.

This clonotype has a handful of counts. J is TRBJ2-5 and V is TRBV7-8; 11 nucleotides align to TRBD2. Germline CDR1 and CDR2: SGHVS and FQNEAQ. V shed 5 bases and J 7 bases; nucleotides not matched to a gene: 6. This CDR3 region has 14 residues. DNA of the CDR3: TGTGCCAGCAGCGAAACTAGCGGGAGAGGGACCCAGTACTTC. Protein: CASSETSGRGTQYF. Complete variable domain (other parts from reference TRBV7-8 and TRBJ2-5): GAGVSQSPRYKVAKRGQDVALRCDPISGHVSLFWYQQALGQGPEFLTYFQNEAQLDKSGLPSDRFFAERPEGSVSTLKIQRTQQEDSAVYLCASSETSGRGTQYFGPGTRLLVL.

This clonotype was seen a handful of times. The chain links TRBV6-4 to TRBJ1-2, with a tentative D call TRBD1 (5 bases). The CDR3 contains 15 residues. Trimming took off 0 bases at V and 4 bases at J, with 12 bases between the two ends. The V gene's germline CDR1 is MRHNA and CDR2 SNTAGT. The CDR3 region has the DNA TGTGCCAGCAGTGACTCGAGGCGGGGGGGCTATGGCTACACCTTC. Amino acids: CASSDSRRGGYGYTF.

This clonotype showed up just a few times. The chain links TRBV12-3 or TRBV12-4 to TRBJ1-4; no clear D. V was shortened by 2 bases and J by 8 bases, with 9 bases between the two germline ends. There are 13 residues in the CDR3. CDR3 amino acids: CASSLRSPEKLFF. CDR3 bases: TGTGCCAGCAGTTTAAGGTCTCCGGAAAAACTGTTTTTT.

This clonotype was recorded once. V and J are TRBV20-1 and TRBJ2-5; D might be TRBD1 (6 bases). This CDR3 is built from 12 residues. CDR1 is DFQATT, CDR2 SNEGSKA, per germline (reference sequence). V was shortened by 5 bases and J by 2 bases, with 9 bases between the two germline ends. This CDR3 reads CSAGRGQETQYF. CDR3 DNA sequence: TGCAGTGCTGGCAGGGGACAAGAGACCCAGTACTTC.

This clonotype came up many times. The rearrangement links TRBV7-2 to TRBJ2-1; 10 bases agree with TRBD2. From germline, CDR1 is SGHTA and CDR2 FQGNSA. This CDR3 has 18 residues. V shed 1 base, J shed 4 bases, and the junction held 10 bases outside the gene matches. As DNA, the CDR3 is TGTGCCAGCAGCTTAGATTCTAGCGGGAGCTGGTGGTACAATGAGCAGTTCTTC. Its translation is CASSLDSSGSWWYNEQFF.

There are many counts of this clonotype. The chain uses TRBV7-9 and TRBJ2-1; D gene unclear. Germline values: CDR1 SEHNR, CDR2 FQNEAQ (reference sequence). V shed 2 bases and J shed 8 bases, with 13 bases lying between them. CDR3 length equals 14 residues. The CDR3 DNA is TGTGCCAGCAGCTTACGTCATGAGTCGGATGAGCAGTTCTTC. It specifies CASSLRHESDEQFF.

The CDR3 DNA follows: TGTGCCAGCACCTTGGGTGGGGCTGAAGCTTTCTTT. Translating it yields CASTLGGAEAFF. This chain uses TRBV12-3 or TRBV12-4 with TRBJ1-1; D gene uncertain. The CDR3 is made up of 12 amino acids. The V gene lost 7 bases and the J gene lost 6 bases, with 12 bases spanning the gap.

The sample holds a few counts of this clonotype. The rearrangement links TRBV6-1 to TRBJ2-3; the D is unclear. The CDR3 runs to 13 residues. Trimming removed 5 bases from V and 6 bases from J, with 12 bases in between. Germline V gene data show CDR1 as MNHNS and CDR2 as SASEGT. Here the CDR3 DNA reads TGTGCCAGCAGTACCTGGGGTGGGGATACGCAGTATTTT. It codes for CASSTWGGDTQYF.

This clonotype was observed many times. Compared with germline, one end of the junction differs, possibly owing to a read error. This chain links TRBV7-2 with TRBJ2-7; 9 nucleotides match TRBD1. CDR1 and CDR2 from the germline V gene are SGHTA and FQGNSA. The CDR3 loop spans 14 amino acids. CDR3 nucleotides: TGCGCCAGCAGCTTAGGGACAGGGAGATACGAGCAGTACTTC. Translation gives CASSLGTGRYEQYF.

This clonotype showed up many times. One end of the junction is discordant with germline, which a read error may explain. The chain recombines TRBV4-1 with TRBJ2-1; 10 bases fit TRBD1. The CDR3 has 16 amino acids. Germline CDR1 MGHRA, CDR2 YSYEKL. CDR3 bases: TGCGCCAGCAGTCAAGAAGGGACAGGGGTTTACAATGAGCAGTTCTTC. Residues: CASSQEGTGVYNEQFF.

The genes are TRBV6-4 and TRBJ2-1; TRBD2 matches 11 bases. The CDR3 is made up of 13 amino acids. CDR1 MRHNA and CDR2 SNTAGT come from the germline V gene. J was trimmed by 12 bases and V by 5 bases; bases with no gene match: 6. The CDR3 reads CASSPGTSGLQFF. The CDR3 region has the DNA TGTGCCAGCAGTCCCGGGACTAGCGGATTGCAGTTCTTC.

The genes are TRBV13 and TRBJ1-5; the D is unclear. Germline-derived CDR1 and CDR2 are PRHDT and FYEKMQ (reference sequence). V was clipped by 0 bases and J by 5 bases, with 14 bases between them. This CDR3 is built from 16 residues. Written as DNA, the CDR3 is TGTGCCAGCAGCTTAGGGCCACACGCTGGATATCAGCCCCAGCATTTT. Translating it yields CASSLGPHAGYQPQHF.

There are many counts of this clonotype. The chain carries TRBV7-3 and TRBJ2-1; TRBD2 matches 8 bases. The trim removed 5 bases at V and 8 bases at J, leaving 11 bases unmatched. This CDR3 comprises 15 residues. Germline loops: CDR1 SGHTA, CDR2 FQGTGA. Written as DNA, the CDR3 is TGTGCCAGCAGCACGACGACTAGCGCGGGCCATGAGCAGTTCTTC. Its translation: CASSTTTSAGHEQFF.

This clonotype was found a few times. The genes are TRBV7-9 and TRBJ2-7; TRBD1 aligns across 10 bases. The CDR3 is 16 residues long. Germline V lookup: CDR1 SEHNR, CDR2 FQNEAQ (reference sequence). V shed 2 bases, J shed 2 bases, and the junction held 6 bases outside the gene matches. CDR3 nucleotide sequence: TGTGCCAGCAGCTTAAGGGGACAGGGGAGGCCCTACGAGCAGTACTTC. It encodes CASSLRGQGRPYEQYF.

This clonotype turned up a few times. The chain has TRBV10-3 and TRBJ2-1; D gene ambiguous. Trimming shortened V by 3 bases and J by 8 bases, and 8 bases separated the two germline ends. The V gene's germline CDR1 is ENHRY and CDR2 SYGVKD. CDR3 length equals 12 residues. This CDR3 is CAISDRNYEQFF. CDR3 DNA sequence: TGTGCCATCAGTGATCGGAATTATGAGCAGTTCTTC.

This clonotype was seen more than once but under ten times. The chain has TRBV12-3 or TRBV12-4 and TRBJ1-2; 9 positions agree with TRBD1. The CDR3 runs 15 residues. Unmatched junction bases numbered 6, after V lost 4 bases and J lost 3 bases. The CDR3 spells CASSSPDRGYYGYTF. For the CDR3, the DNA is TGTGCCAGCAGTTCCCCGGACAGGGGCTACTATGGCTACACCTTC.

The chain uses TRBV24-1 and TRBJ1-5; D uncertain. The CDR3 has 13 amino acids. CDR1 is KGHDR and CDR2 is SFDVKD in the germline V gene. V dropped 3 bases and J dropped 2 bases, with 4 bases sitting between them. For the CDR3, the DNA is TGTGCCACCAGTGATACGGGCAATCAGCCCCAGCATTTT. It codes for CATSDTGNQPQHF.

The V gene is TRBV9, the J gene TRBJ2-3; D is unresolved. CDR3 length: 15 amino acids. V was clipped by 0 bases and J by 2 bases, with 10 bases between them. Per the germline V gene, CDR1 is SGDLS and CDR2 is YYNGEE. The CDR3 region is CASSVAPGPTDTQYF. DNA of the CDR3: TGTGCCAGCAGCGTAGCCCCCGGCCCCACAGATACGCAGTATTTT.

This clonotype has a handful of counts. The V call is TRBV5-5, the J call TRBJ2-1; possible D gene TRBD1, 5 bases. The germline V gene has CDR1 SGHKS and CDR2 YYEKEE (reference sequence). Trimming removed 2 bases at V and 1 base at J, with 7 bases between. The CDR3 is 14 residues long. The CDR3 nucleotides read TGTGCCAGCAGCTTCAGGGATTCCTACAATGAGCAGTTCTTC. Amino acid sequence: CASSFRDSYNEQFF.

The table lists this clonotype with many counts. This chain uses TRBV12-3 or TRBV12-4 with TRBJ2-7, with D possibly being TRBD1 (6 bases). V lost 2 bases and J 6 bases, leaving 11 bases between the germline ends. The CDR3 runs to 13 residues. Here the CDR3 reads CASSLNRAGEQYF. In nucleotides, the CDR3 is TGTGCCAGCAGTTTAAACAGGGCTGGCGAGCAGTACTTC.

The J gene is TRBJ1-6, the V gene TRBV10-3; the match to TRBD1 covers 7 bases. The CDR3 sequence is 14 residues long. The germline V gene has CDR1 ENHRY and CDR2 SYGVKD. J lost 5 bases, V lost 4 bases, and 2 bases had no gene match. CDR3 sequence (DNA): TGTGCCATCAGTGTAGACAGGGATAATTCACCCCTCCACTTT. Amino acid sequence: CAISVDRDNSPLHF.